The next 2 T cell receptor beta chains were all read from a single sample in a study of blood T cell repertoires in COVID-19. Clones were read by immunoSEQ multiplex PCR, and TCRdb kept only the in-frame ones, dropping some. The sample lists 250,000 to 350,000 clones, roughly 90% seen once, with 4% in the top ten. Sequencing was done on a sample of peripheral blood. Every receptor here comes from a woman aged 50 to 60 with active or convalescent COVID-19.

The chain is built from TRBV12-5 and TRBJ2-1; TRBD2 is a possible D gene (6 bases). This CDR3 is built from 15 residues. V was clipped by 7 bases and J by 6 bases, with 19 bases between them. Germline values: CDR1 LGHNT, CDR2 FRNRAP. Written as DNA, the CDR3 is TGTGCTAGTGCCCTGAGGGCGGGATCGGGCAATGAGCAGTTCTTC. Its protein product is CASALRAGSGNEQFF.

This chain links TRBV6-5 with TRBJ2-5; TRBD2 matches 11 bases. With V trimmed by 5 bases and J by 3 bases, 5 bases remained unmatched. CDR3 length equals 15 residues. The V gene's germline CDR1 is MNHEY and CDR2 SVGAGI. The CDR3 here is CASSPFSGGEETQYF. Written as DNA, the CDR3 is TGTGCCAGCAGTCCATTTAGCGGGGGGGAAGAGACCCAGTACTTC.